Described below is a single T cell receptor (beta chain) sequence and its context. The authors reverse transcribed roughly 0.5 to 1 ug RNA with random hexamers. By means of immunoSEQ multiplex PCR, TCR beta CDR3 spanning 54 Vbeta and 13 Jbeta underwent amplification. TCRdb re-analysed the immunoSEQ multiplex PCR reads in MiXCR, keeping a single row per CDR3 protein. The data hold under 200,000 distinct CDR3 sequences, with 90% to 95% observed a single time. The data were taken from a study of CD8 T cells in Susac syndrome. CD8+ and CD4+ T cells taken from blood had their TCR beta sequenced. The specimen was CD8+ T cells from PBMCs. The source of this sequence is a human donor with multiple sclerosis.

The CDR3 here is CSVEINRAPSYEQYF. The CDR3 bases are TGCAGCGTAGAAATAAACAGGGCCCCCTCCTACGAGCAGTACTTC. V and J are TRBV29-1 and TRBJ2-7; the D gene is possibly TRBD1 (6 bases). Germline CDR1 is SQVTM and CDR2 is ANQGSEA. The CDR3 has 15 residues. Deletions cut 6 bases from V and 0 bases from J, with 18 bases between.